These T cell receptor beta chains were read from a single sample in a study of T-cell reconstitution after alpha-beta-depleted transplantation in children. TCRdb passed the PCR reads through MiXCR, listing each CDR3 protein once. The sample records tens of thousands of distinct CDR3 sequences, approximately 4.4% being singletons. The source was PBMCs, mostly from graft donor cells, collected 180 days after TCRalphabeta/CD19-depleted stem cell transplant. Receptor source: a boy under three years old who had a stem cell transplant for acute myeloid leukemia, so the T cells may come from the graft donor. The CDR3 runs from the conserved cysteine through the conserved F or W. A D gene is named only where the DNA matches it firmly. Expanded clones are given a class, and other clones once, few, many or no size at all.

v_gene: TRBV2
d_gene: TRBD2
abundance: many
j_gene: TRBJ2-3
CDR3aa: CASSPGLADTTDTQYF
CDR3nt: TGTGCCAGCAGTCCGGGACTAGCGGATACCACAGATACGCAGTATTTT

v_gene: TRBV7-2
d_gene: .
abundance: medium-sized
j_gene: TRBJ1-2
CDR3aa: CASSHDRGDYGYTF
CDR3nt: TGTGCCAGCAGCCACGACCGGGGGGACTATGGCTACACCTTC

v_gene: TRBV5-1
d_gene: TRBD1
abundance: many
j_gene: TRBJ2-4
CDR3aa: CASSLVGTGSIQYF
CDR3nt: TGCGCCAGCAGCTTGGTTGGGACAGGGTCCATTCAGTACTTC

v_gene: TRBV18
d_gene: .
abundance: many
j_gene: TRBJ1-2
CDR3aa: CASSPRTPNNYGYTF
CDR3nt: TGTGCCAGCTCACCACGAACACCCAATAACTATGGCTACACCTTC

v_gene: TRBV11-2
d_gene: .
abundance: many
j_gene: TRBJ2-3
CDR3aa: CASSLDGVGTDTQYF
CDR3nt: TGTGCCAGCAGCTTAGATGGGGTAGGGACAGATACGCAGTATTTT

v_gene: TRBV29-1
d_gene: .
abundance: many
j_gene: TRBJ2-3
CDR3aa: CSVGVTDTQYF
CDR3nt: TGCAGCGTGGGGGTCACAGATACGCAGTATTTT

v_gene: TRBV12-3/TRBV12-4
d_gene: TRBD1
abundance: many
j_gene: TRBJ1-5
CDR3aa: CASRPPLHRGGSNQPQHF
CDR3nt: TGTGCCAGCAGACCTCCTCTCCACAGGGGAGGGAGCAATCAGCCCCAGCATTTT

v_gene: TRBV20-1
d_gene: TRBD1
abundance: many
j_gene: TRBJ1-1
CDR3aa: CSASTGGDTEAFF
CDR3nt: TGCAGTGCTTCTACAGGGGGGGACACTGAAGCTTTCTTT

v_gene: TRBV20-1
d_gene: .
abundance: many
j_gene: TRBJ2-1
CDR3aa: CSASKGTGIYNEQFF
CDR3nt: TGCAGTGCTAGCAAAGGCACAGGGATCTACAATGAGCAGTTCTTC

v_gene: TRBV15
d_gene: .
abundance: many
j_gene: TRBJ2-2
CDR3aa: CATSRDTVGTGELFF
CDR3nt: TGTGCCACCAGCAGAGATACAGTTGGGACCGGGGAGCTGTTTTTT

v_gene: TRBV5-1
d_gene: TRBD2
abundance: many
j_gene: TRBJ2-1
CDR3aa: CASSFPSGGAQYEQFF
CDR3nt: TGCGCCAGCAGCTTCCCTAGCGGGGGGGCTCAATATGAGCAGTTCTTC

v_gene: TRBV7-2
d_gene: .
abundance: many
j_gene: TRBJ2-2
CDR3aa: CASRPYPNTGELFF
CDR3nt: TGTGCCAGCAGACCGTACCCGAACACCGGGGAGCTGTTTTTT

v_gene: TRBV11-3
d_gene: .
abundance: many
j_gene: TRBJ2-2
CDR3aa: CASTPAAAGTGELFF
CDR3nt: TGTGCCAGCACTCCCGCGGCCGCGGGGACCGGGGAGCTGTTTTTT

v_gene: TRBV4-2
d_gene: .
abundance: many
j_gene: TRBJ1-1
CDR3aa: CASSQDSDRTNTEAFF
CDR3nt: TGTGCCAGCAGCCAAGATTCTGACCGGACGAACACTGAAGCTTTCTTT

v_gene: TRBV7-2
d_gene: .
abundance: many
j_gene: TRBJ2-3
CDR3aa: CASSLTPGTSTDTQYF
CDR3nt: TGTGCCAGCAGCTTAACGCCCGGGACTAGCACAGATACGCAGTATTTT

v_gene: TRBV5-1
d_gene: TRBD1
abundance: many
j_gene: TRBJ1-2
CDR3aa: CASSQLDRVSYGYTF
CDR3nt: TGCGCCAGCAGCCAACTAGACAGGGTATCCTATGGCTACACCTTC

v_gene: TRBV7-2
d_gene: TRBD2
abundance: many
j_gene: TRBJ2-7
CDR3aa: CASSLRAPLAGGAYEQYF
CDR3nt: TGTGCCAGCAGCTTAAGGGCCCCTCTAGCGGGGGGCGCCTACGAGCAGTACTTC

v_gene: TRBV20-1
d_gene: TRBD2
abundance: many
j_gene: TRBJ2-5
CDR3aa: CSVFSTTSTETQYF
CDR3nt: TGCAGTGTCTTCAGTACGACTAGCACAGAGACCCAGTACTTC

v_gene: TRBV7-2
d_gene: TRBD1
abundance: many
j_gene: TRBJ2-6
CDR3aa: CASSLAWDRYNSGANVLTF
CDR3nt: TGTGCCAGCAGCTTAGCCTGGGACAGGTATAACTCTGGGGCCAACGTCCTGACTTTC

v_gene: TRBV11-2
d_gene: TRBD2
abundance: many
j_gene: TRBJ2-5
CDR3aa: CASSLFGGGGETQYF
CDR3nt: TGTGCCAGCAGCCTATTCGGCGGGGGAGGAGAGACCCAGTACTTC

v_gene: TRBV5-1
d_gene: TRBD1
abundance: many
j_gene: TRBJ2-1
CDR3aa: CASSLEGPSRDRVFYNEQFF
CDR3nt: TGCGCCAGCAGCTTGGAGGGTCCCTCCCGGGACAGAGTATTCTACAATGAGCAGTTCTTC

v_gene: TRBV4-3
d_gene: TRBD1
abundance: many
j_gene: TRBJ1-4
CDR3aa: CASSQGTGRNEKLFF
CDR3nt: TGCGCCAGCAGCCAAGGGACAGGGAGGAATGAAAAACTGTTTTTT

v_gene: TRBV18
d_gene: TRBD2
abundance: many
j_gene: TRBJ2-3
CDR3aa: CASSPLKTSGGSYTQYF
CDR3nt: TGTGCCAGCTCACCACTGAAGACTAGCGGGGGGTCCTATACGCAGTATTTT

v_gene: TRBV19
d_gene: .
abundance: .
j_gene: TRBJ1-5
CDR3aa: CASSIRQDLLYSNQPQHF
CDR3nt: TGTGCCAGTAGTATACGGCAGGACCTTCTTTATAGCAATCAGCCCCAGCATTTT

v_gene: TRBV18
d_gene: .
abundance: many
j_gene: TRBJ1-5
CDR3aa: CASSRGVTVSNQPQHF
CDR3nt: TGTGCCAGCTCACGAGGGGTCACGGTTAGCAATCAGCCCCAGCATTTT

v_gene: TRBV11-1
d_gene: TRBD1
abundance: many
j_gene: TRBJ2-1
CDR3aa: CASSLRDRDYNEQFF
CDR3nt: TGTGCCAGCAGCCTCCGGGACAGGGACTACAATGAGCAGTTCTTC